Described below is a single T cell receptor beta chain sequence and its context. The antigen remains unidentified. The data derive from a study of CD8 T cells in ankylosing spondylitis. Findings and limits, study-wide: Disease-linked clones had a CD8+ phenotype and relatively low frequency in peripheral blood. Certain motif variants had earlier been reported in reactive arthritis synovial fluid and blood. Disease-linked clones reportedly concentrated significantly in matched ankylosing spondylitis synovial fluid. Characteristic, it appeared, of ankylosing spondylitis blood was a TCR beta motif of about eight highly homologous variants.

Libraries for TCR beta were made by quantitative 5'-RACE with molecular barcodes. TCRdb itself ran the 5' RACE reads through MiXCR, one entry per CDR3 protein. The top ten hold 16% of the sample, which has fewer than 500,000 distinct CDR3 sequences, around 24% seen once. CDR1 is SGHDT and CDR2 is YYEEEE in the germline V gene. V lost 0 bases to trimming and J lost 7 bases, with 13 bases between them. This CDR3 has 14 residues. The clonotype was recovered from a male donor with ankylosing spondylitis. The gene calls are TRBV5-6 and TRBJ1-2; no clear D. The source material was blood, either unsorted or a sorted T cell fraction (not recorded which). The CDR3 loop is CASSLARVTSGYTF. The CDR3 bases are TGTGCCAGCAGCTTGGCGCGGGTTACGTCTGGCTACACCTTC.